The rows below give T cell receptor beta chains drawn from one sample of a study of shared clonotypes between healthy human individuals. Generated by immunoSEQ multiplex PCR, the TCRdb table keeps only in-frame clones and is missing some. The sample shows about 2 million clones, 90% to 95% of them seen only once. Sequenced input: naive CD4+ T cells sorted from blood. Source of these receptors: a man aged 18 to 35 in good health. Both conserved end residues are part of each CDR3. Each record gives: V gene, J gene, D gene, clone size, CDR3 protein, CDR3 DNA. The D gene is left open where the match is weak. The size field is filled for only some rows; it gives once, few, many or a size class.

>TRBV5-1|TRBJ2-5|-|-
CASSPGSVAVETQYF
TGCGCCAGCAGCCCTGGATCGGTAGCGGTAGAGACCCAGTACTTC
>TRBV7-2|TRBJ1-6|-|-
CASSLAWASSYNSPLHF
TGTGCCAGCAGCTTAGCATGGGCAAGCTCCTATAATTCACCCCTCCACTTT
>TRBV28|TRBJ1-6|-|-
CASNGRNSPLHF
TGTGCCAGCAACGGACGCAATTCACCCCTCCACTTT
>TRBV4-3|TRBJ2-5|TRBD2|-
CASSPGGRYQETQYF
TGCGCCAGCAGCCCTGGCGGGAGGTACCAAGAGACCCAGTACTTC
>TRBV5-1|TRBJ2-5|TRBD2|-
CASSETSGVVSQYF
TGCGCCAGCAGCGAAACTAGCGGGGTCGTAAGCCAGTACTTC
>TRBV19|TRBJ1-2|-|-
CASRNPNYGYTF
TGTGCCAGTCGGAACCCAAACTATGGCTACACCTTC
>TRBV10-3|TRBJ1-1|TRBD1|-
CAIRGTGENTEAFF
TGTGCCATCAGAGGGACAGGGGAGAACACTGAAGCTTTCTTT
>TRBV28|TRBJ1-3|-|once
CASSFHQGLGGNTIYF
TGTGCCAGCAGTTTTCATCAGGGGTTGGGCGGAAACACCATATATTTT
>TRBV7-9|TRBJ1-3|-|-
CASSSHLAKGGNTIYF
TGTGCCAGCAGCTCCCACCTCGCCAAGGGGGGAAACACCATATATTTT
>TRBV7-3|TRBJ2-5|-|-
CASSPGWGAGETQYF
TGTGCCAGCAGCCCCGGTTGGGGGGCCGGAGAGACCCAGTACTTC
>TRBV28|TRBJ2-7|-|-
CASSKIPYEQYF
TGTGCCAGCAGTAAGATTCCGTACGAGCAGTACTTC
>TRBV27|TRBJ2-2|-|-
CASSPPRASGPGELFF
TGTGCCAGCAGTCCCCCCAGGGCTTCAGGACCCGGGGAGCTGTTTTTT
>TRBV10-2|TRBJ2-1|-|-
CASKGGSVKDNEQFF
TGCGCCAGCAAGGGGGGTAGCGTTAAAGACAATGAGCAGTTCTTC
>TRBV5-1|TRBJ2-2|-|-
CASSEGRGLIGGGELFF
TGCGCCAGCAGCGAGGGCAGGGGCCTTATCGGAGGCGGGGAGCTGTTTTTT
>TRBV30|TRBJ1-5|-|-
CAWGGDGQPQHF
TGTGCCTGGGGGGGGGACGGTCAGCCCCAGCATTTT
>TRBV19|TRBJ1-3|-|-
CASRPRVGNTIYF
TGTGCCAGTAGACCTCGGGTCGGAAACACCATATATTTT
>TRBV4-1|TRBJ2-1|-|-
CASSQLGGEQFF
TGCGCCAGCAGCCAACTTGGGGGTGAGCAGTTCTTC
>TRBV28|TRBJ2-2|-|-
CASSSRGPPGNTGELFF
TGTGCCAGCAGTTCCCGAGGACCACCAGGCAACACCGGGGAGCTGTTTTTT
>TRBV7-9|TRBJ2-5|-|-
CASSLARGQKETQYF
TGTGCCAGCAGCTTAGCAAGGGGTCAAAAAGAGACCCAGTACTTC
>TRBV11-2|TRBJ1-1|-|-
CASSLGTEKAFF
TGTGCCAGCAGCTTAGGGACCGAAAAAGCTTTCTTT
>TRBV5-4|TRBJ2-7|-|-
CASSSGLRTEQYF
TGTGCCAGCAGCTCGGGCTTGAGAACCGAGCAGTACTTC
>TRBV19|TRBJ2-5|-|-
CASSTQKETQYF
TGTGCCAGTAGTACGCAGAAGGAGACCCAGTACTTC
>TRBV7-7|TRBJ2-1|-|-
CASSSYRAPEDEQFF
TGTGCTAGCAGCTCCTACAGGGCCCCGGAGGATGAGCAGTTCTTC
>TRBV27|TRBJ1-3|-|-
CASSLRSQASGNTIYF
TGTGCCAGCAGTTTACGGAGCCAAGCCTCTGGAAACACCATATATTTT
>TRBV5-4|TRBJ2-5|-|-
CASSLERRKQETQYF
TGTGCCAGCAGCTTGGAGCGACGGAAACAAGAGACCCAGTACTTC
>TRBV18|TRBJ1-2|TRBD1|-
CASSPRTGEGYTF
TGTGCCAGCTCACCACGGACAGGCGAAGGCTACACCTTC
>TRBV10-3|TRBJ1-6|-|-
CAISDGGPVINSPLHF
TGTGCCATCAGTGATGGGGGGCCAGTTATTAATTCACCCCTCCACTTT
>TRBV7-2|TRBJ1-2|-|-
CASSLALAPGYTF
TGTGCCAGCAGCTTAGCGCTGGCCCCGGGCTACACCTTC
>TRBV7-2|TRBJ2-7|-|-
CASSSQGGTTEVQYF
TGTGCCAGCAGCTCCCAAGGGGGGACAACAGAGGTGCAGTACTTC
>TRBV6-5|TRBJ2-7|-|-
CASSGPYEQYF
TGTGCCAGCAGCGGGCCCTACGAGCAGTACTTC
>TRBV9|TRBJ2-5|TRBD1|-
CASSVGTGQETQYF
TGTGCCAGCAGCGTGGGGACAGGGCAAGAGACCCAGTACTTC
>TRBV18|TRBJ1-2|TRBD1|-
CASSPVTGDAGYTF
TGTGCCAGCTCACCAGTGACAGGGGACGCTGGCTACACCTTC
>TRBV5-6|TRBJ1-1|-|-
CASSLMPANTEAFF
TGTGCCAGCAGCTTGATGCCAGCCAACACTGAAGCTTTCTTT
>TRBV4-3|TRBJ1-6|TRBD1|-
CASSQVSGGASYNSPLHF
TGCGCCAGCAGCCAAGTTTCAGGGGGCGCCTCCTATAATTCACCCCTCCACTTT
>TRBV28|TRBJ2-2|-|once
CASRPLRATGELFF
TGTGCCAGCAGACCGCTCCGGGCGACCGGGGAGCTGTTTTTT
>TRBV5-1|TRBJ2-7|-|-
CASSWGPGLKSYEQYF
TGCGCCAGCAGCTGGGGCCCGGGGCTCAAATCCTACGAGCAGTACTTC
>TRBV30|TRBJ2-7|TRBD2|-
CAWTQGLAVLPGEQYF
TGTGCCTGGACCCAAGGACTAGCGGTCCTACCGGGGGAGCAGTACTTC
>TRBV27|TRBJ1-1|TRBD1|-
CASSPDRGLTEAFF
TGTGCCAGCAGCCCAGACAGGGGGCTCACTGAAGCTTTCTTC
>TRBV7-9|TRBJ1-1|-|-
CASSSPSMMNTEAFF
TGTGCCAGCAGCTCCCCCTCCATGATGAACACTGAAGCTTTCTTT
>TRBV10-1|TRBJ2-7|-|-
CASSKSGASSYEQYF
TGCGCCAGCAGTAAATCGGGAGCAAGCTCCTACGAGCAGTACTTC
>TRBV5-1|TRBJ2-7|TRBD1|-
CASSPGGTGSSYEQYF
TGCGCCAGCAGCCCTGGCGGGACAGGGAGCTCCTACGAGCAGTACTTC
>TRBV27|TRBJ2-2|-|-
CASAGLGNTGELFF
TGTGCCAGCGCAGGTCTGGGGAACACCGGGGAGCTGTTTTTT
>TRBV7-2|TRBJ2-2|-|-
CASSLRFNTGELFF
TGTGCCAGCAGCTTGAGGTTTAACACCGGGGAGCTGTTTTTT
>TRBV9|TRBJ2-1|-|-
CASSVRSSYNEQFF
TGTGCCAGCAGCGTTCGGAGCTCCTACAATGAGCAGTTCTTC
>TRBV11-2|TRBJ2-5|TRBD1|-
CASRIQGGYQETQYF
TGTGCCAGCAGAATCCAAGGGGGCTACCAAGAGACCCAGTACTTC